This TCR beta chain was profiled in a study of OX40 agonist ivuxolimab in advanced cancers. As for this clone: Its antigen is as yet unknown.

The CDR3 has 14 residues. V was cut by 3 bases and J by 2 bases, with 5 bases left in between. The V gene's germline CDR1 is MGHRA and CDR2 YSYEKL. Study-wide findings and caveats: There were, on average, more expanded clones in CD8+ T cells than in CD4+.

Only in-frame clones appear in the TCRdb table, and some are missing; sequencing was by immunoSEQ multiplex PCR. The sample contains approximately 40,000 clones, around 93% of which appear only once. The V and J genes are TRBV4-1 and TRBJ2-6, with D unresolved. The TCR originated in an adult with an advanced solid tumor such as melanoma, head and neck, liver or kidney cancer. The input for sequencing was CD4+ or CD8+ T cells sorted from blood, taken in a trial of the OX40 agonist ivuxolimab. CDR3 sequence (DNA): TGCGCCAGCAGCCACCCAACTGGGGCCAACGTCCTGACTTTC. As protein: CASSHPTGANVLTF.